These 12 T cell receptor beta chains came from one sample sequenced in a study of shared clonotypes between healthy human individuals. Sequencing was performed with immunoSEQ multiplex PCR; in TCRdb, only in-frame clones are kept and a portion is missing. The sample lists some 740,000 clones; over 90% were seen once. CD8 cells classed as naive were CD45RO-negative and positively selected for CCR7, excluding terminally differentiated effector memory CD45RA+ cells. The sample consisted of naive CD8+ T cells sorted from blood. The receptors derive from a man younger than 40 in good health.

This chain connects TRBV7-9 to TRBJ2-7; D uncertain. This CDR3 region has 17 residues. CDR1 SEHNR and CDR2 FQNEAQ come from the germline V gene (reference sequence). V was shortened by 1 base and J by 3 bases, with 19 bases between the two germline ends. CDR3 in DNA: TGTGCCAGCAGCTTAGTGACGGCCGCACCGCAAGGCTACGAGCAGTACTTC. Its protein is CASSLVTAAPQGYEQYF.

The chain combines TRBV7-9 with TRBJ2-7; D unresolved. In germline, CDR1 is SEHNR, CDR2 FQNEAQ (reference sequence). Trimming removed 5 bases from V and 2 bases from J, with 19 bases in between. This CDR3 is built from 16 residues. The CDR3 nucleotides read TGTGCCAGCAGCCCCCGCGAGCATCCTAATCCCTACGAGCAGTACTTC. It specifies CASSPREHPNPYEQYF.

This sequence joins TRBV4-1 and TRBJ1-1, with no clear D. The CDR3 length is 13 residues. Germline V CDR1 and CDR2: MGHRA, YSYEKL. Deletions cut 2 bases from V and 3 bases from J, with 7 bases between. The CDR3 bases are TGCGCCAGCAGCCAACAAGCTTACACTGAAGCTTTCTTT. It specifies CASSQQAYTEAFF.

CDR3 sequence: CATSRLKNPFGTGDGYTF. Here the CDR3 DNA reads TGTGCCACCAGCAGATTAAAGAACCCGTTTGGGACAGGGGATGGCTACACCTTC. This chain uses TRBV15 with TRBJ1-2; 10 bases are a match to TRBD1. Trimming took 2 bases from V and 6 from J; bases not matched to a gene: 15. Per germline, CDR1 LNHNV and CDR2 YYDKDF (reference sequence). This CDR3 spans 18 amino acids.

The chain is built from TRBV11-2 and TRBJ2-3; D is possibly TRBD1 (5 bases). Germline assignment: CDR1 SGHAT and CDR2 FQNNGV. The CDR3 is 15 amino acids. Trimming removed 1 base from V and 4 bases from J, with 12 bases in between. CDR3 amino acids: CASSLVRGIADTQYF. The DNA of the CDR3 is TGTGCCAGCAGCTTAGTTAGGGGAATCGCAGATACGCAGTATTTT.

In the case of this clone: Other DNA sequences in the same sample also yield this CDR3. The J gene is TRBJ2-7, the V gene TRBV18; tentative D call: TRBD1 (6 bases). V was pared by 6 bases and J by 2 bases, with 11 bases between. CDR3 length: 13 amino acids. Looked up from germline, CDR1 is KGHSH and CDR2 is LQKENI. The CDR3 is CASSLDRTYEQYF. The CDR3 nucleotides read TGTGCCAGCTCGCTAGACAGGACCTACGAGCAGTACTTC.

The chain carries TRBV9 and TRBJ2-5; D is undetermined. This CDR3 region has 16 residues. Trimming shortened V by 0 bases and J by 0 bases, and 12 bases separated the two germline ends. Germline lookup yields CDR1 SGDLS and CDR2 YYNGEE. In DNA form, the CDR3 reads TGTGCCAGCAGCGTAGCGAGTATGGGGTACCAAGAGACCCAGTACTTC. Amino acids: CASSVASMGYQETQYF.

The chain is built from TRBV27 and TRBJ2-1; possible D gene TRBD1, 6 bases. The germline V gene encodes CDR1 MNHEY and CDR2 SMNVEV (reference sequence). The CDR3 runs to 16 residues. V was pared by 7 bases and J by 5 bases, with 21 bases between. In DNA form, the CDR3 reads TGTGCCAGCACCCCGCTCAGGGGCCCTCCTAACAATGAGCAGTTCTTC. Translated, it gives CASTPLRGPPNNEQFF.

The table lists this clone with a count of one. The sample holds other DNA sequences that translate to the same CDR3. The chain recombines TRBV19 with TRBJ2-7; 12 nucleotides agree with TRBD2. The length of the CDR3 is 14 residues. Looked up from germline, CDR1 is LNHDA and CDR2 is SQIVND (reference sequence). Trimming cost V 4 bases and J 2 bases; bases outside gene matches: 0. Here the CDR3 DNA reads TGTGCCAGTAGTAGACTAGCGGGAGCCTACGAGCAGTACTTC. This translates into CASSRLAGAYEQYF.

The chain carries TRBV29-1 and TRBJ2-6; TRBD1 aligns across 8 bases. Germline CDR1 SQVTM, CDR2 ANQGSEA. The J segment lost 4 bases and the V segment lost 3 bases, leaving 8 bases of the junction unmatched. The CDR3 loop spans 16 amino acids. CDR3 residues: CSVDYRGSNGANVLTF. CDR3 in DNA: TGCAGCGTTGACTACAGGGGGTCGAACGGGGCCAACGTCCTGACTTTC.

The V call is TRBV7-6, the J call TRBJ2-3; TRBD1 matches at 8 bases. This CDR3 contains 16 residues. V gave up 5 bases and J gave up 5 bases; unmatched junction bases: 12. The V gene's germline CDR1 is SGHVS and CDR2 FNYEAQ. CDR3 sequence reads: CASSQGLRGRIDTQYF. CDR3 coding DNA: TGTGCCAGCAGCCAGGGCCTCAGGGGGCGCATAGATACGCAGTATTTT.

As regards this clone: This sample includes further DNA sequences coding for the same CDR3. The V and J genes are TRBV6-5 and TRBJ2-3; 9 nucleotides align to TRBD2. The CDR3 runs 14 residues. The germline V gene encodes CDR1 MNHEY and CDR2 SVGAGI. The V segment lost 2 bases and the J segment 5 bases; nucleotides outside the gene matches: 2. The CDR3 DNA sequence: TGTGCCAGCAGTTACCTGACTAGCGGAGATACGCAGTATTTT. It is translated as CASSYLTSGDTQYF.